One and the same sample provided the 7 T cell receptor beta chains below, sequenced in a study of CD8+CD57+ T cells in acquired aplastic anemia. For CDR3 and TCR beta VDJ profiling, genomic DNA was the template used. TCRdb analysed the reads with MiXCR anew, one entry per CDR3 protein. The sample lists hundreds of thousands of distinct CDR3 sequences, just under 70% occurring once. The sample was sorted CD4+, CD8+, or CD8+CD57+ T cells (not recorded which) from PBMCs. The receptors here all came from a human donor in good health, serving as a control.

At least ten counts were recorded for this clonotype. The chain links TRBV12-3 or TRBV12-4 to TRBJ2-5; a weak D match, TRBD2 (6 bases). The CDR3 consists of 13 residues. V was cut by 5 bases and J by 6 bases, with 13 bases left in between. CDR3 loop: CASSLRGRQTQYF. CDR3 nucleotide sequence: TGTGCCAGCAGTCTACGGGGGAGACAGACCCAGTACTTC.

The chain couples TRBV20-1 to TRBJ2-5; the D gene is possibly TRBD1 (5 bases). Trimming stripped 0 bases from V and 1 base from J, with 12 bases between. This CDR3 contains 15 residues. Per germline, CDR1 DFQATT and CDR2 SNEGSKA (reference sequence). The CDR3 reads CSARDGRRVQETQYF. The CDR3, as DNA: TGCAGTGCTAGAGATGGGCGCAGGGTCCAAGAGACCCAGTACTTC.

In the case of this clonotype: One end of the junction fails to match germline, which may point to a read error. J is TRBJ1-2 and V is TRBV9; 7 nucleotides agree with TRBD1. Germline V gives CDR1 SGDLS, CDR2 YYNGEE. The length of the CDR3 is 14 residues. CDR3 sequence: CASSVHDNDREGSF. The CDR3, as DNA: TGTGCCAGCAGCGTACACGATAATGACAGGGAGGGCTCCTTC.

The chain combines TRBV11-3 with TRBJ1-2; unclear D gene. Germline lookup yields CDR1 SGHNT and CDR2 YENEEA. The CDR3 extends over 13 amino acids. Trimming cost V 2 bases and J 6 bases, with 10 bases left between them. CDR3 DNA: TGTGCCAGCAGCTTACAGGACCTACATGGCTACACCTTC. Protein: CASSLQDLHGYTF.

The rearrangement uses TRBV5-8 and TRBJ1-5; the D gene is possibly TRBD1 (5 bases). Germline loops: CDR1 SGHTS, CDR2 YDEGEE. The CDR3 is 14 amino acids. Trimming removed 4 bases at V and 7 bases at J, with 15 bases between. The CDR3 protein is CASSAGTVDQPQHF. The CDR3 nucleotides read TGTGCCAGCAGCGCGGGGACGGTCGACCAGCCCCAGCATTTT.

This clonotype came up many times. The chain couples TRBV10-2 to TRBJ2-5, with 15 bases fitting TRBD2. CDR3 length equals 15 residues. Germline CDR1 WSHSY, CDR2 SAAADI. V shed 5 bases and J 4 bases; nucleotides not matched to a gene: 2. The CDR3 DNA reads as TGCGCCAGCAGTACGGGACTAGCGGGGGGAGAGACCCAGTACTTC. Translated: CASSTGLAGGETQYF.

The sample holds a few counts of this clonotype. This chain connects TRBV4-3 to TRBJ2-3; TRBD2 agrees at 12 bases. CDR3 length equals 19 residues. V shed 0 bases and J 2 bases; nucleotides not matched to a gene: 9. Germline lookup yields CDR1 LGHNA and CDR2 YSLEER. The CDR3 sequence is CASSQDAASGGGFTDTQYF. The DNA of the CDR3 is TGCGCCAGCAGCCAAGACGCGGCTAGCGGGGGGGGCTTCACAGATACGCAGTATTTT.